This T cell receptor beta chain was documented in a study of technical replicates of blood from a handful of donors. Profiling relied on immunoSEQ multiplex PCR, and the TCRdb table lists in-frame clones only, not all of them. Of tens of thousands of clones in the sample, roughly 90% were seen once. The source is a human donor in good health. The specimen sequenced was T cells isolated from PBMCs.

The DNA for the CDR3 is TGCAGTGCTAGGGAGCAAGCTTTCTTT. It translates to CSAREQAFF. This chain uses TRBV20-1 with TRBJ1-1, with D unresolved. Germline CDR1 reads DFQATT; CDR2 reads SNEGSKA (reference sequence). The CDR3 covers 9 residues. Trimming stripped 3 bases from V and 9 bases from J, with 5 bases between.